The 2 T cell receptor beta chains in this list originate from one sample, sequenced in a study of blood T cell repertoires in COVID-19. Some clones are missing from TCRdb's copy, which holds only in-frame ones; the method was immunoSEQ multiplex PCR. The sample holds 140,000 or so clones, about 80% seen once. Sequenced: peripheral blood. The receptor set was obtained from a human donor in a cohort sampled during active COVID-19.

The V call is TRBV19, the J call TRBJ1-4, with 10 bases lining up with TRBD1. V dropped 4 bases and J dropped 7; count of bases not matched to a gene: 3. The CDR3 sequence is 14 residues long. The germline V gene encodes CDR1 LNHDA and CDR2 SQIVND (reference sequence). CDR3 residues: CASSRDRGSEKLFF. CDR3 sequence (DNA): TGTGCCAGTAGTAGGGACAGGGGTAGTGAAAAACTGTTTTTT. The full variable domain, in which reference TRBV19 and TRBJ1-4 provide the parts outside the CDR3, is DGGITQSPKYLFRKEGQNVTLSCEQNLNHDAMYWYRQDPGQGLRLIYYSQIVNDFQKGDIAEGYSVSREKKESFPLTVTSAQKNPTAFYLCASSRDRGSEKLFFGSGTQLSVL.

A few counts support this clone. This chain links TRBV27 with TRBJ1-2, with 11 nucleotides matching TRBD1. The CDR3 covers 16 residues. Germline CDR1 and CDR2: MNHEY and SMNVEV (reference sequence). The trim removed 4 bases at V and 7 bases at J, leaving 11 bases unmatched. The CDR3 coding sequence is TGTGCCAGCAGTTCAGGGGGGACAGGGGGTCTCGGTGGCTACACCTTC. It encodes CASSSGGTGGLGGYTF.